The next 32 T cell receptor beta chains were all read from a single sample in a study of blood T cell repertoires in COVID-19 (dated by TCRdb to 2019 to 2021). Receptors were amplified or captured by the immunoSEQ multiplex PCR assay. TCRdb mirrors the immuneACCESS table, restricted to in-frame sequences. Some clones are absent from its copies; in checked studies, under half trace to an unresolved V gene, and the reason for the others is unknown. This sample comprises 57,000 or so clones, about 86% of them detected only once. The ten largest make up around 15% of the sample. The sample consisted of peripheral blood. All receptors derive from a human donor in a cohort sampled during active COVID-19.

The genes are TRBV11-3 and TRBJ2-7, with 7 bases matching TRBD1. V lost 0 bases and J lost 2; bases outside the gene matches: 7. Germline V CDR1 and CDR2: SGHNT, YENEEA. CDR3 length: 16 amino acids. The CDR3 is CASSLDLDGTAYEQYF. The DNA of the CDR3 is TGTGCCAGCAGCTTAGATTTAGACGGGACAGCCTACGAGCAGTACTTC.

The CDR3 protein is CASSLGGPDYGYTF. The CDR3, as DNA: TGCGCCAGCAGCTTAGGGGGACCCGACTATGGCTACACCTTC. The chain is built from TRBV5-1 and TRBJ1-2; TRBD1 might be the D (6 bases). With 2 bases removed from V and 3 bases from J, the gap between germline ends came to 11 bases. CDR1 is SGHRS, CDR2 YFSETQ, per germline. The CDR3 sequence is 14 residues long.

The rearrangement uses TRBV4-2 and TRBJ1-4, with a tentative D call TRBD1 (5 bases). This CDR3 is 13 amino acids long. Germline CDR1 is LGHNA and CDR2 is YNFKEQ. V shed 0 bases and J shed 12 bases, with 11 bases lying between them. The CDR3 spells CASSQDREGELFF. The DNA for the CDR3 is TGTGCCAGCAGCCAAGACAGGGAAGGGGAACTGTTTTTT.

The chain joins TRBV18 to TRBJ2-3; possible D gene TRBD2, 7 bases. This CDR3 comprises 16 residues. Germline CDR1 KGHSH, CDR2 LQKENI. V was pared by 0 bases and J by 5 bases, with 15 bases between. The CDR3 sequence is CASSPPRGIAGDTQYF. In DNA, the CDR3 is TGTGCCAGCTCACCACCGAGGGGGATAGCGGGAGATACGCAGTATTTT.

CDR3 residues: CASSVWEGEQFF. CDR3 DNA: TGTGCCAGCAGTGTCTGGGAGGGTGAGCAGTTCTTC. The chain joins TRBV2 to TRBJ2-1; TRBD2 matches at 7 bases. This CDR3 spans 12 amino acids. From germline, CDR1 is SNHLY and CDR2 FYNNEI. Trimming at V came to 4 bases and at J to 9 bases, leaving 3 bases not matched to a gene.

V is TRBV29-1 and J is TRBJ1-1; possibly TRBD1 for D (6 bases). CDR1 is SQVTM and CDR2 is ANQGSEA in the germline V gene. Trimming cost V 6 bases and J 0 bases, with 17 bases left between them. The CDR3 covers 15 residues. CDR3 coding DNA: TGCAGCGTCCAACTGGGACAAAACTTGAACACTGAAGCTTTCTTT. Translation: CSVQLGQNLNTEAFF.

This chain joins TRBV12-3 or TRBV12-4 and TRBJ2-5; the D gene is possibly TRBD1 (6 bases). Trimming took off 2 bases at V and 5 bases at J, with 9 bases between the two ends. The CDR3 totals 13 residues. For the CDR3, the DNA is TGTGCCAGCAGTTTAATTCAGGGGGAGACCCAGTACTTC. It codes for CASSLIQGETQYF.

This clone has more than one count but fewer than ten. The V gene is TRBV7-9, the J gene TRBJ1-5, with 9 bases aligning to TRBD1. This CDR3 region has 17 residues. In germline, CDR1 is SEHNR, CDR2 FQNEAQ (reference sequence). The J segment lost 3 bases and the V segment lost 5 bases, leaving 11 bases of the junction unmatched. The CDR3 reads CASSKLGTGRINQPQHF. CDR3 in DNA: TGTGCCAGCAGCAAACTGGGGACAGGGCGTATCAATCAGCCCCAGCATTTT.

V is TRBV3-1 (or the pseudogene TRBV3-2) and J is TRBJ2-7, with 11 bases aligning to TRBD2. The CDR3 is 17 residues long. CDR1 LGHDT and CDR2 YNNKEL come from the germline V gene (reference sequence). The junction had 11 bases not matched to a gene; V was cut back by 4 bases and J by 3 bases. The CDR3: CASSPDPGTSGLYEQYF. The CDR3 DNA sequence: TGTGCCAGCAGCCCCGACCCCGGGACTAGCGGCCTCTACGAGCAGTACTTC.

This clone was recorded only once. The chain recombines TRBV5-1 with TRBJ2-7; D is ambiguous. Trimming removed 2 bases at V and 2 bases at J, with 14 bases between. Germline V lookup: CDR1 SGHRS, CDR2 YFSETQ. This CDR3 is 15 amino acids long. The DNA of the CDR3 is TGCGCCAGCAGCTTCCTAGAGGCCCAGCCCTACGAGCAGTACTTC. Amino acid sequence: CASSFLEAQPYEQYF.

V is TRBV10-1 and J is TRBJ2-1; the D gene is possibly TRBD2 (6 bases). Trimming shortened V by 4 bases and J by 0 bases, and 10 bases separated the two germline ends. Per the germline V gene, CDR1 is WNHNN and CDR2 is SYGVQD (reference sequence). There are 15 residues in the CDR3. For the CDR3, the DNA is TGCGCCAGCAGTGTGGAGGGCCCCTCCTACAATGAGCAGTTCTTC. It is translated as CASSVEGPSYNEQFF.

The table lists this clone with a count of one. The gene calls are TRBV10-3 and TRBJ2-7, with 9 bases lining up with TRBD1. The germline V gene has CDR1 ENHRY and CDR2 SYGVKD. The V gene end was trimmed by 0 bases and the J gene end by 6 bases; junction bases not matched to a gene: 9. The CDR3 spans 16 residues. CDR3 residues: CAISESLQGAVVEQYF. CDR3 sequence (DNA): TGTGCCATCAGTGAGTCGTTACAGGGGGCTGTTGTCGAGCAGTACTTC.

The chain links TRBV11-2 to TRBJ2-7, with 8 bases lining up with TRBD1. V trimming: 4 bases; J trimming: 7 bases; junction bases outside the gene matches: 6. CDR3 length: 13 residues. The V gene's germline CDR1 is SGHAT and CDR2 FQNNGV. CDR3 region: CASSWGQVREQYF. CDR3 coding DNA: TGTGCCAGCAGCTGGGGACAGGTTCGTGAGCAGTACTTC.

The rearrangement uses TRBV28 and TRBJ2-7; a possible D gene is TRBD2 (6 bases). Germline assignment: CDR1 MDHEN and CDR2 SYDVKM. V was clipped by 7 bases and J by 2 bases, with 18 bases between them. This CDR3 contains 15 residues. The CDR3 coding sequence is TGTGCCAGCATCCCTTCGGGGGATATGACCTACGAGCAGTACTTC. Protein: CASIPSGDMTYEQYF.

V is TRBV21-1 and J is TRBJ2-7; TRBD1 reflects the table's D call only, with no check against the DNA. TRBV21-1 is a documented pseudogene. This CDR3 is built from 12 residues. The CDR3 loop is CASWDRADEQYF. The DNA for the CDR3 is TGTGCCAGCTGGGACAGGGCGGACGAGCAGTACTTC.

This clone was recorded only once. The chain has TRBV5-1 and TRBJ1-1; TRBD1 matches at 8 bases. CDR3 length: 17 residues. Germline loops: CDR1 SGHRS, CDR2 YFSETQ. J gave up 0 bases and V 0 bases, and 7 bases lay outside the gene matches. CDR3 DNA: TGCGCCAGCAGCTTGGTTCAGGGGGCCCTTATGAACACTGAAGCTTTCTTT. Translating gives CASSLVQGALMNTEAFF.

CDR3 in DNA: TGCGCCAGCAGTGAGTCGCGTAAATACAATGAGCAGTTCTTC. This codes for CASSESRKYNEQFF. This chain joins TRBV10-1 and TRBJ2-1; D is undetermined. The CDR3 runs to 14 residues. The ends were cut back, 0 bases at V and 4 bases at J, with 7 bases in the middle. The germline V gene has CDR1 WNHNN and CDR2 SYGVQD (reference sequence).

The chain's CDR3 is CASSLRTSGRGVNEQFF. The CDR3 coding sequence is TGTGCCAGCAGCTTGAGGACTAGCGGGAGAGGGGTCAATGAGCAGTTCTTC. This chain links TRBV5-8 with TRBJ2-1; 13 bases align to TRBD2. This CDR3 is built from 17 residues. Germline lookup yields CDR1 SGHTS and CDR2 YDEGEE. J gave up 6 bases and V 1 base, and 7 bases lay outside the gene matches.

The chain recombines TRBV7-2 with TRBJ1-2, with D maybe TRBD1 (6 bases). Trimming took off 4 bases at V and 8 bases at J, with 14 bases between the two ends. This CDR3 spans 13 amino acids. Germline assignment: CDR1 SGHTA and CDR2 FQGNSA. The CDR3 DNA reads as TGTGCCAGCAGCTCTTCCGCAGGGGACGGCTACACCTTC. This codes for CASSSSAGDGYTF.

The chain employs TRBV4-3 and TRBJ2-3, with D perhaps matching TRBD1 (5 bases). This CDR3 spans 19 amino acids. The V end lost 0 bases, the J end lost 4 bases, and 23 bases lay between the germline ends. Germline V gene data show CDR1 as LGHNA and CDR2 as YSLEER. DNA of the CDR3: TGCGCCAGCAGCCAAGAGTCTTTTTCTAGAAGGGGTTTCGCAGATACGCAGTATTTT. Protein product: CASSQESFSRRGFADTQYF.

CDR3 sequence reads: CASSPLGANEQYF. For the CDR3, the DNA is TGTGCCAGCAGCCCATTGGGCGCGAACGAGCAGTACTTC. V is TRBV12-3 or TRBV12-4 and J is TRBJ2-7; D remains unclear. The CDR3 spans 13 residues. Trimming left V 6 bases short and J 5 bases short, with 14 bases between.

This clone was counted only a few times. At one boundary the junction diverges from the germline segment, which might be a read error. V and J are TRBV29-1 and TRBJ1-1, with D hard to call. This CDR3 spans 13 amino acids. Germline V lookup: CDR1 SQVTM, CDR2 ANQGSEA. CDR3 in amino acids: CSVEGGLNAEAFF. DNA of the CDR3: TGCAGCGTTGAAGGAGGGTTGAACGCTGAAGCTTTCTTT.

V is TRBV11-3 and J is TRBJ2-7; TRBD1 matches 7 bases. The V segment lost 5 bases and the J segment 3 bases; nucleotides outside the gene matches: 1. This CDR3 is 12 amino acids long. Germline CDR1 reads SGHNT; CDR2 reads YENEEA. The CDR3 is CASSRTGYEQYF. The CDR3 nucleotides read TGTGCCAGCAGCCGGACAGGCTACGAGCAGTACTTC.

CDR3 bases: TGTGCCAGCAGCTTAGGAAGACAGGGGGCTTACGAGCAGTACTTC. Translating gives CASSLGRQGAYEQYF. J is TRBJ2-7 and V is TRBV11-3; 10 nucleotides match TRBD1. V dropped 1 base and J dropped 4; count of bases not matched to a gene: 4. The CDR3 runs to 15 residues. Germline V gene data show CDR1 as SGHNT and CDR2 as YENEEA.

The gene calls are TRBV5-4 and TRBJ2-4, with 10 nucleotides matching TRBD1. From germline, CDR1 is SGHNT and CDR2 YYREEE (reference sequence). V shed 4 bases and J 1 base; nucleotides not matched to a gene: 8. The CDR3 sequence is 17 residues long. The CDR3 DNA reads TGTGCCAGCAGCCCGGGGTGGGGACAGGGGGCCAAAAACATTCAGTACTTC. It is translated as CASSPGWGQGAKNIQYF.

This clone was seen only once. This chain uses TRBV20-1 with TRBJ2-1, with TRBD1 matching over 7 bases. V was pared by 3 bases and J by 5 bases, with 10 bases of the junction left unmatched. The CDR3 runs 15 residues. Germline V gives CDR1 DFQATT, CDR2 SNEGSKA (reference sequence). CDR3 bases: TGCAGTGCTAGTCTACAGGGGATGGCGCACAATGAGCAGTTCTTC. This gives the protein CSASLQGMAHNEQFF.

V and J are TRBV7-8 and TRBJ1-4; possibly TRBD1 for D (6 bases). Trimming left V 0 bases short and J 8 bases short, with 13 bases between. The CDR3 is 15 amino acids. Per germline, CDR1 SGHVS and CDR2 FQNEAQ. CDR3 loop: CASSLAQGKGEKLFF. CDR3 DNA sequence: TGTGCCAGCAGCTTAGCACAGGGAAAAGGGGAAAAACTGTTTTTT.

The genes are TRBV18 and TRBJ1-5; the D gene is possibly TRBD1 (5 bases). This CDR3 comprises 12 residues. V shed 3 bases and J shed 8 bases, with 8 bases lying between them. The germline V gene encodes CDR1 KGHSH and CDR2 LQKENI. The CDR3 is CASSPTDKPQHF. CDR3 nucleotide sequence: TGTGCCAGCTCACCGACGGACAAGCCCCAGCATTTT.

This clone was recorded only once. The genes are TRBV4-1 and TRBJ2-1; 8 bases map to TRBD2. The CDR3 runs to 17 residues. The germline V gene has CDR1 MGHRA and CDR2 YSYEKL. V dropped 4 bases and J dropped 1; count of bases not matched to a gene: 9. The DNA of the CDR3 is TGCGCCAGCAGCCCGGGGGTAAGCGGGAGATCCTACAATGAGCAGTTCTTC. It codes for CASSPGVSGRSYNEQFF.

This clone occurred once. The CDR3 here is CASSSRTDSYEQYF. As DNA, the CDR3 is TGTGCCAGTAGTTCCCGGACAGATTCCTACGAGCAGTACTTC. The chain carries TRBV19 and TRBJ2-7, with D perhaps TRBD1 (6 bases). Trimming left V 5 bases short and J 1 base short, with 12 bases between. CDR3 length: 14 amino acids. CDR1 is LNHDA and CDR2 is SQIVND in the germline V gene (reference sequence).

This sequence joins TRBV7-3 and TRBJ2-7, with D unclear. Germline-derived CDR1 and CDR2 are SGHTA and FQGTGA. Trimming stripped 0 bases from V and 3 bases from J, with 9 bases between. CDR3 length equals 14 residues. CDR3 in DNA: TGTGCCAGCAGCTTAACGCCAGGAAGCTACGAGCAGTACTTC. Protein: CASSLTPGSYEQYF.

The chain has TRBV29-1 and TRBJ2-2; TRBD2 matches 7 bases. V trimming: 4 bases; J trimming: 4 bases; junction bases outside the gene matches: 12. Germline CDR1 and CDR2: SQVTM and ANQGSEA. The CDR3 covers 16 residues. Written as DNA, the CDR3 is TGCAGCGTTGTTGAAGGAAGGACTAGAGGCACCGGGGAGCTGTTTTTT. It encodes CSVVEGRTRGTGELFF.